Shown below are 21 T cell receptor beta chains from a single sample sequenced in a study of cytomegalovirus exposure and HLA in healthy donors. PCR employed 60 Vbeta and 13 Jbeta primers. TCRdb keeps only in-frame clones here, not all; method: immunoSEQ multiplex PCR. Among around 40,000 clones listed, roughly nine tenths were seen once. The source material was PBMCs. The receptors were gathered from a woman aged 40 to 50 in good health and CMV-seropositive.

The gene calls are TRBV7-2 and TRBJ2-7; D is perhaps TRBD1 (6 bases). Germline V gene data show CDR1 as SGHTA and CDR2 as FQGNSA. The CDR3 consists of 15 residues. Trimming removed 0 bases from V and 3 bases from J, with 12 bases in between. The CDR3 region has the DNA TGTGCCAGCAGCTTAGCTGGACAGACTAACTACGAGCAGTACTTC. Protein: CASSLAGQTNYEQYF.

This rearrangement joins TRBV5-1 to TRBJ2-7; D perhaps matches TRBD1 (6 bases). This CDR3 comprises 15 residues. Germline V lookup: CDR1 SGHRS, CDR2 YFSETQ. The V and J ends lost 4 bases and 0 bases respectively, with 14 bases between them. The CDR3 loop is CASSPGHRNSYEQYF. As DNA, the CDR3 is TGCGCCAGCAGCCCGGGACACCGAAACTCCTACGAGCAGTACTTC.

CDR3 DNA: TGTGCCAGCTCAAGGTCAGGGCCCAATAATGAGCAGTTCTTC. This encodes CASSRSGPNNEQFF. V gene TRBV18 combines with J gene TRBJ2-1; a possible D gene is TRBD1 (5 bases). V lost 5 bases and J 7 bases, leaving 15 bases between the germline ends. Germline lookup yields CDR1 KGHSH and CDR2 LQKENI. CDR3 length equals 14 residues.

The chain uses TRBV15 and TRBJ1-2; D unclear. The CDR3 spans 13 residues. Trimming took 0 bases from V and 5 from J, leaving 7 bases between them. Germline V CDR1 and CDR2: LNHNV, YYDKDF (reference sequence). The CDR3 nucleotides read TGTGCCACCAGCAGAGATAAACAATATGGCTACACCTTC. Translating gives CATSRDKQYGYTF.

The CDR3 DNA reads TGTGCCAGCAGTTTAGCCCGGGGGGCGGTGAACACTGAAGCTTTCTTT. It codes for CASSLARGAVNTEAFF. This chain links TRBV27 with TRBJ1-1; D might be TRBD1 (6 bases). This CDR3 region has 16 residues. V lost 2 bases, J lost 0 bases, and 13 bases lay in between. The germline V gene encodes CDR1 MNHEY and CDR2 SMNVEV (reference sequence).

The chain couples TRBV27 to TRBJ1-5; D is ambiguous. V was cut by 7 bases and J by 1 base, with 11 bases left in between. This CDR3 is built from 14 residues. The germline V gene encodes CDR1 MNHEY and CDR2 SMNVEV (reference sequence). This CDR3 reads CASTPTGSNQPQHF. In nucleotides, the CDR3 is TGTGCCAGCACTCCGACGGGGAGCAATCAGCCCCAGCATTTT.

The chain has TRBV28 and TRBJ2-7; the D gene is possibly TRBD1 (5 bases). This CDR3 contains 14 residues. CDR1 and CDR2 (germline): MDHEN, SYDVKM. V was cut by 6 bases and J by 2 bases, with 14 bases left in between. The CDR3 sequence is CASRGLRETYEQYF. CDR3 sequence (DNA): TGTGCCAGCAGGGGGCTTAGAGAAACCTACGAGCAGTACTTC. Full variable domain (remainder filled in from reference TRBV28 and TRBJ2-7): DVKVTQSSRYLVKRTGEKVFLECVQDMDHENMFWYRQDPGLGLRLIYFSYDVKMKEKGDIPEGYSVSREKKERFSLILESASTNQTSMYLCASRGLRETYEQYFGPGTRLTVT.

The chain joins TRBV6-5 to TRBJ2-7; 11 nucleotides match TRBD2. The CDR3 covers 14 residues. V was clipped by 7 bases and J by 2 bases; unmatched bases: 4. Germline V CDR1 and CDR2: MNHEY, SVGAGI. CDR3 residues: CASTPTSGAYEQYF. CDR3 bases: TGTGCCAGCACCCCGACTAGCGGGGCCTACGAGCAGTACTTC.

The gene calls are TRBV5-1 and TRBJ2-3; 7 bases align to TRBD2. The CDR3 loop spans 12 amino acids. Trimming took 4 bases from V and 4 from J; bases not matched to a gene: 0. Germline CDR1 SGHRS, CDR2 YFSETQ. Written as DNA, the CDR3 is TGCGCCAGCAGCGGGGGGGCAGATACGCAGTATTTT. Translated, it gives CASSGGADTQYF.

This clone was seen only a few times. This chain's CDR3 is CASGIDRAQKGVFF. The CDR3 nucleotides are TGTGCCAGCGGAATAGACAGGGCTCAAAAAGGTGTTTTCTTT. The chain carries TRBV7-3 and TRBJ1-1; 7 positions agree with TRBD1. The V segment lost 8 bases and the J segment 13 bases; nucleotides outside the gene matches: 19. The CDR3 contains 14 residues. The germline gives CDR1 SGHTA, CDR2 FQGTGA.

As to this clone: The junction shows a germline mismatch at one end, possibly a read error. The CDR3, as DNA: TGTTCCAGCAGCTTCCAGACTAGCGGGAGAGACGAGCAGTACTTC. The encoded protein is CSSSFQTSGRDEQYF. J is TRBJ2-7 and V is TRBV7-9, with 12 bases aligning to TRBD2. The CDR3 is 15 residues long. Germline V gene data show CDR1 as SEHNR and CDR2 as FQNEAQ (reference sequence).

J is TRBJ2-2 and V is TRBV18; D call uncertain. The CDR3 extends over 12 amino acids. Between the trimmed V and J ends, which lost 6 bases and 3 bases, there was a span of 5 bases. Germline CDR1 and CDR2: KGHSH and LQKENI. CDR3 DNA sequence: TGTGCCAGCTCTTCGGACACCGGGGAGCTGTTTTTT. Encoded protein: CASSSDTGELFF.

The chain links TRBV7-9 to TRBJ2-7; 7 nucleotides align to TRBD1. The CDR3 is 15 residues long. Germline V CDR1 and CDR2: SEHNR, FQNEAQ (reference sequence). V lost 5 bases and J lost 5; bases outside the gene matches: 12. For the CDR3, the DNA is TGTGCCAGCAGCCCCCACAGGGGAACGTCTGACGAGCAGTACTTC. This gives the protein CASSPHRGTSDEQYF.

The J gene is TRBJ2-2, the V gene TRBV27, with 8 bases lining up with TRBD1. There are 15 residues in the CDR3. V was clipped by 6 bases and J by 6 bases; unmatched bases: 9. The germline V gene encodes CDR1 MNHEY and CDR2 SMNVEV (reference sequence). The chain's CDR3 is CASSPGTGDPGELFF. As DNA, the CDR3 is TGTGCCAGCAGCCCCGGGACAGGAGACCCCGGGGAGCTGTTTTTT.

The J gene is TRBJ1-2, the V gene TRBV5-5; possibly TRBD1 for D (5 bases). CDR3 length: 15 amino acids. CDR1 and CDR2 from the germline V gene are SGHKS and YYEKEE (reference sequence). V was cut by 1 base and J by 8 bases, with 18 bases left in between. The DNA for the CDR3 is TGTGCCAGCAGCTTGAGTGGGCAGCCTCAGGGAGGCTACACCTTC. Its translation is CASSLSGQPQGGYTF.

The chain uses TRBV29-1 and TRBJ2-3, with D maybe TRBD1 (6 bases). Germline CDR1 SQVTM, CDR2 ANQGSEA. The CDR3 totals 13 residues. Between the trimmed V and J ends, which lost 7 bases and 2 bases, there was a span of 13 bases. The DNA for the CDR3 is TGCAGCGCAGACAGGACCTACACAGATACGCAGTATTTT. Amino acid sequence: CSADRTYTDTQYF.

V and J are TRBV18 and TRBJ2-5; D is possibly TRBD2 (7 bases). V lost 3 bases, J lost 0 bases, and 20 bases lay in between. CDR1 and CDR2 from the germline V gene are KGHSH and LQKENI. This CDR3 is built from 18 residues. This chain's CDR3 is CASSPTLLAGAHQETQYF. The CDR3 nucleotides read TGTGCCAGCTCACCCACCCTCCTGGCGGGGGCTCACCAAGAGACCCAGTACTTC.

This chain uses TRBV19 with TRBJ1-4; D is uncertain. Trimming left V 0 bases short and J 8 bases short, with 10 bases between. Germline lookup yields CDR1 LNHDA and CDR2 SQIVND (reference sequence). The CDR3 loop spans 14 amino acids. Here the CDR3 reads CASSIEPRREKLFF. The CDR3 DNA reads TGTGCCAGTAGTATAGAACCCCGGAGGGAAAAACTGTTTTTT.

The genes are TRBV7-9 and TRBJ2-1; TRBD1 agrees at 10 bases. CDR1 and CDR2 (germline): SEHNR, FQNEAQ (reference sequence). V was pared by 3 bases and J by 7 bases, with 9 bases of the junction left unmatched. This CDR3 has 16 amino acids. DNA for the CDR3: TGTGCCAGCAGCTTCAGGCTGGGACAGGGGTTGAATGAGCAGTTCTTC. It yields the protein CASSFRLGQGLNEQFF.

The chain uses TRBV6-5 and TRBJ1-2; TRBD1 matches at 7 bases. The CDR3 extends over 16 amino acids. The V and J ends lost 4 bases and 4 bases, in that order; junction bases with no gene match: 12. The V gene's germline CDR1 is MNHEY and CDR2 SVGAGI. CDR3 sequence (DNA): TGTGCCAGCAGTTCCCTCCAGAGGGGGCTGGCCTATGGCTACACCTTC. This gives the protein CASSSLQRGLAYGYTF.

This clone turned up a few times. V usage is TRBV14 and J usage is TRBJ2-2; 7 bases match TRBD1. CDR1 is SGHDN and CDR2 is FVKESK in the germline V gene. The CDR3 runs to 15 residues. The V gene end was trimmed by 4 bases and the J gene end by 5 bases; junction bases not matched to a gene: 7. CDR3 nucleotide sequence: TGTGCCAGCAGCCTAGAGACAGGGTATACCGGGGAGCTGTTTTTT. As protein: CASSLETGYTGELFF.